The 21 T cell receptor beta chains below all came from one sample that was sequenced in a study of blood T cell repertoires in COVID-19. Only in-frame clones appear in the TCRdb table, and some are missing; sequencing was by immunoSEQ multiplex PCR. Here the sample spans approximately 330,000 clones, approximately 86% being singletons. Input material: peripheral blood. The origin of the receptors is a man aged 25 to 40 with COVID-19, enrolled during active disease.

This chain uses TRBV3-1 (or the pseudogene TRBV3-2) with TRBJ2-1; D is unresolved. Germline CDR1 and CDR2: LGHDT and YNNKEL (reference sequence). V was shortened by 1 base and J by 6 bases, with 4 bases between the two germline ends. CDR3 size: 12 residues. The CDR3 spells CASSQAINEQFF. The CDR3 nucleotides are TGTGCCAGCAGCCAAGCTATCAATGAGCAGTTCTTC.

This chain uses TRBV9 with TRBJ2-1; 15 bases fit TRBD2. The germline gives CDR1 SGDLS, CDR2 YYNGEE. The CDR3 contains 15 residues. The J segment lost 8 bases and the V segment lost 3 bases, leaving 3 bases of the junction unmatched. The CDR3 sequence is CASSARTSGRDEQFF. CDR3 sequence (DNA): TGTGCCAGCAGCGCAAGGACTAGCGGGAGGGATGAGCAGTTCTTC. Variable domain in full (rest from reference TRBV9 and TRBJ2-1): DSGVTQTPKHLITATGQRVTLRCSPRSGDLSVYWYQQSLDQGLQFLIQYYNGEERAKGNILERFSAQQFPDLHSELNLSSLELGDSALYFCASSARTSGRDEQFFGPGTRLTVL.

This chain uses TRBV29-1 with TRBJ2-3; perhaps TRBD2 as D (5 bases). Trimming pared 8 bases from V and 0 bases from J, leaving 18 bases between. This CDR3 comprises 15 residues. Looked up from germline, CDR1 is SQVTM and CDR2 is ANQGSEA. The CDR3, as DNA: TGCAGCTCGACCCTCGGGGTTACCAGCACAGATACGCAGTATTTT. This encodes CSSTLGVTSTDTQYF.

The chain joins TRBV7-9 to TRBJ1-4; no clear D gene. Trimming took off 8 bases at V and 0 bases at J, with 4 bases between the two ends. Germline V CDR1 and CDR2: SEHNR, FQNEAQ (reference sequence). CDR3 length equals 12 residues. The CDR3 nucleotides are TGTGCCAGCCGGGCAACTAATGAAAAACTGTTTTTT. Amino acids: CASRATNEKLFF.

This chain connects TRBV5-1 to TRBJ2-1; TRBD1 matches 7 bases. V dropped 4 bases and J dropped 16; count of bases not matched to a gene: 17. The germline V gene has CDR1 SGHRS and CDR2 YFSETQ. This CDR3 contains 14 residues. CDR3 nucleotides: TGCGCCAGCAGCGCCACTACGATGACAGGGAAGGGATTCTTC. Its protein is CASSATTMTGKGFF.

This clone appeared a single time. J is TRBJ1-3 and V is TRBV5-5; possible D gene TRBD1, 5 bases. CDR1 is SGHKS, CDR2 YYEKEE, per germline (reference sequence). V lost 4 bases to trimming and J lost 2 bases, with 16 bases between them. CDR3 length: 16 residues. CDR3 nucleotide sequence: TGTGCCAGCAGCCGGAAGACAGATGATACTGGAAACACCATATATTTT. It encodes CASSRKTDDTGNTIYF.

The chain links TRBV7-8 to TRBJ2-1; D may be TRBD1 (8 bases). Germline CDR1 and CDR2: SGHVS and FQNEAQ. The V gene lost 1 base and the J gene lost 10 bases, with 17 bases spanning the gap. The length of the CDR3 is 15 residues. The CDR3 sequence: CASSLEGQGGREQFF. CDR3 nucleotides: TGTGCCAGCAGCTTAGAAGGACAGGGAGGGCGGGAGCAGTTCTTC.

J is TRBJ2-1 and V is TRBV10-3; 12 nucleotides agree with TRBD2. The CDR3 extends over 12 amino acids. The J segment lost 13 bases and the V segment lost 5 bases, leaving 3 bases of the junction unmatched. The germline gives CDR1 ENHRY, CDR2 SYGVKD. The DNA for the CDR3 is TGTGCCATCAGTACTAGCGGGGGGCGCCAGTTCTTC. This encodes CAISTSGGRQFF.

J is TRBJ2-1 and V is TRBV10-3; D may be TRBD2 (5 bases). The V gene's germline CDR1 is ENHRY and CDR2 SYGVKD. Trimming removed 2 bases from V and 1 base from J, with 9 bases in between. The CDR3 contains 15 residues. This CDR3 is CAISERLASYNEQFF. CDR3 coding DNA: TGTGCCATCAGTGAGAGGCTAGCATCCTACAATGAGCAGTTCTTC.

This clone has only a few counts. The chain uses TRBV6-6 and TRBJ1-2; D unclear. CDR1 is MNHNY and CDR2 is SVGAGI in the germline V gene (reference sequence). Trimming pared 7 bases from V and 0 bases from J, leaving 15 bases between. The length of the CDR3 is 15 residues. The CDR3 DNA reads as TGTGCCAGCATTGATTTCAGGATCCCTAACTATGGCTACACCTTC. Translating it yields CASIDFRIPNYGYTF.

The CDR3 loop reads CASSLMGTENTGELFF. The CDR3 bases are TGTGCCAGCAGTTTAATGGGGACAGAAAACACCGGGGAGCTGTTTTTT. The chain carries TRBV27 and TRBJ2-2; 7 nucleotides agree with TRBD1. Germline V gene sequence: CDR1 MNHEY, CDR2 SMNVEV (reference sequence). V dropped 2 bases and J dropped 2; count of bases not matched to a gene: 5. This CDR3 region has 16 residues.

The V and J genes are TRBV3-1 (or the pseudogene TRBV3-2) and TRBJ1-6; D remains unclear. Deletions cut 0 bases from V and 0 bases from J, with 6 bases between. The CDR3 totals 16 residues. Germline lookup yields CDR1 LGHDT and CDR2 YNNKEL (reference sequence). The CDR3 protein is CASSQDHSSYNSPLHF. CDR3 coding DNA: TGTGCCAGCAGCCAAGATCACAGCTCCTATAATTCACCCCTCCACTTT.

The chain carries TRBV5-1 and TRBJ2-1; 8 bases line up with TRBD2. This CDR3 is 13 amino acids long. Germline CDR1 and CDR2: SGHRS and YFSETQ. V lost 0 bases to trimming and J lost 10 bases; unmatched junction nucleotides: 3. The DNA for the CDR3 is TGCGCCAGCAGCTTGGCCGGGACTAGGGAGCAGTTCTTC. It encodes CASSLAGTREQFF.

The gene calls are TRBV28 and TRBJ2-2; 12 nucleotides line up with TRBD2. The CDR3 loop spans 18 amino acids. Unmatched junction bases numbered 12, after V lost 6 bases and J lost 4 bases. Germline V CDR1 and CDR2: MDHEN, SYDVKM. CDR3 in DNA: TGTGCCAGCAGACTCCTAAGACTAGCGGGAGATACCACCGGGGAGCTGTTTTTT. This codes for CASRLLRLAGDTTGELFF.

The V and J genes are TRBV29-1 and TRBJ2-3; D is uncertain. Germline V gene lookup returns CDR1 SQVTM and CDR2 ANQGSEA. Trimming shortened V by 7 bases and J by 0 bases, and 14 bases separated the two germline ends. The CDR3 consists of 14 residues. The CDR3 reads CSADISSSTDTQYF. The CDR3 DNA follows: TGCAGCGCCGACATTTCTTCTAGCACAGATACGCAGTATTTT.

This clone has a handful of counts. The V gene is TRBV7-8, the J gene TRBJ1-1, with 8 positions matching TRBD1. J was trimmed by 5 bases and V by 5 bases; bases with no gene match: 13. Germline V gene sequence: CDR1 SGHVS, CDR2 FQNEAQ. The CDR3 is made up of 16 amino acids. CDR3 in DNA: TGTGCCAGCAGCCCCGGGACAGGCCCTCTGGGTACTGAAGCTTTCTTT. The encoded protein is CASSPGTGPLGTEAFF.

This CDR3 reads CASSPRHLAGNTGELFF. CDR3 coding DNA: TGTGCCAGCAGCCCAAGGCACCTAGCGGGGAACACCGGGGAGCTGTTTTTT. The rearrangement links TRBV3-1 (or the pseudogene TRBV3-2) to TRBJ2-2, with TRBD2 matching over 8 bases. The ends lost 4 bases at V and 1 base at J; junction bases unmatched: 8. CDR1 and CDR2 from the germline V gene are LGHDT and YNNKEL (reference sequence). The CDR3 length is 17 residues.

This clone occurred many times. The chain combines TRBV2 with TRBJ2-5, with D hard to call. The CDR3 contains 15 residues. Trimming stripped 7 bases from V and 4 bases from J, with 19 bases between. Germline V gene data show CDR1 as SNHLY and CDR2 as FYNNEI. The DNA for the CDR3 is TGTGCCAGCAACCCAAATGGTCTAGTTGGAGAGACCCAGTACTTC. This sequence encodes CASNPNGLVGETQYF.

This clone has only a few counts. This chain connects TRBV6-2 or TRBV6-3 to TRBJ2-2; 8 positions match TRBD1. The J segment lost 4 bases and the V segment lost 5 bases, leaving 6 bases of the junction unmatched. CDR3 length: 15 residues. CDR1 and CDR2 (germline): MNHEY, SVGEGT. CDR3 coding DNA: TGTGCCAGCAGTCCCCAGGGGGCGCCCACCGGGGAGCTGTTTTTT. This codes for CASSPQGAPTGELFF.

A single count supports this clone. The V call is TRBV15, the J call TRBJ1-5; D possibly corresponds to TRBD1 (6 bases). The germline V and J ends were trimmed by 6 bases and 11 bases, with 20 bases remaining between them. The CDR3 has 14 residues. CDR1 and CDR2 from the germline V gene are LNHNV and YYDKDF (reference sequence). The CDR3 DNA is TGTGCCACCAGTATCGACAGGCGGGTGGAGGCCCAGCATTTT. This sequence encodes CATSIDRRVEAQHF.

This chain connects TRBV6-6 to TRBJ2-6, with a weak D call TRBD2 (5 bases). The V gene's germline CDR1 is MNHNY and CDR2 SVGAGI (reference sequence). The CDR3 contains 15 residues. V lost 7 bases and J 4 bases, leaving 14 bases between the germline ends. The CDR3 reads CASTDPGSGANVLTF. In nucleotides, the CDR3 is TGTGCCAGCACCGATCCGGGATCCGGGGCCAACGTCCTGACTTTC.